A selection of T cell receptor beta chains follows, all from one sample in a study of blood T cell repertoires in COVID-19. TCRdb's copy holds only in-frame clones and misses some; the assay was immunoSEQ multiplex PCR. The table has about 82,000 clones, 70% to 90% seen once. The sample consisted of peripheral blood. The receptor source for this set is a man older than 75 with active or convalescent COVID-19. The conserved cysteine and the conserved F or W are not part of the CDR3 here. The order of the fields is clone size, J gene, V gene, CDR3 protein. Only some rows state a clone size, as once, few, many or a class for expanded clones.

. TRBJ1-1 TRBV9 ASSLMPQGARLTEAF
. TRBJ1-2 TRBV18 ASSPPTGGYGYT
once TRBJ1-1 TRBV5-5 ASTTWGLNTEAF
. TRBJ1-4 TRBV7-9 ASSLVVGAVKEKLF
. TRBJ2-5 TRBV5-1 ASSSLLAGGGETQY
. TRBJ1-5 TRBV18 ASSDRQGGQPQH
. TRBJ2-2 TRBV19 ASDRVAGELF
once TRBJ2-3 TRBV24-1 ATSDILDTQY
. TRBJ2-2 TRBV5-5 ASSFRDSLTGELF
. TRBJ1-2 TRBV19 ASSIVGQHVYGYT
. TRBJ1-5 TRBV6-4 ASRRRRNQPQH
. TRBJ2-1 TRBV9 ASSVGTSGSFYNEQF
. TRBJ1-2 TRBV7-2 ASSLDINYGYT
. TRBJ1-6 TRBV5-4 ASSLGQGGSPLH
many TRBJ2-2 TRBV7-9 ASSSTDRGHDGELF
. TRBJ1-3 TRBV27 ATSPQAGNTIY
. TRBJ1-1 TRBV20-1 SAEDGAEAF
few TRBJ1-6 TRBV2 ASMDTRNSPLH
. TRBJ2-2 TRBV3-1/TRBV3-2 ASSQVAVNTGELF
. TRBJ2-5 TRBV5-1 ASSEEGLSTQY
. TRBJ2-1 TRBV5-1 ASSLAGQGSQYNEQF
. TRBJ1-2 TRBV28 ASRISRRDGYT
. TRBJ2-1 TRBV5-1 ASSPPSGYAYNEQF
few TRBJ2-5 TRBV24-1 ATGGVSGGQETQY
. TRBJ2-6 TRBV28 ASSLPTGSGANVLT
few TRBJ1-4 TRBV15 ATSRDRGGEKLF
. TRBJ2-5 TRBV7-2 ASSTQGAQTQY
. TRBJ2-3 TRBV7-3 ASSLAGSRTDTQY
. TRBJ1-3 TRBV15 ATSMAGEHSGNTIY
once TRBJ2-1 TRBV3-1/TRBV3-2 ASSPGTPWNEQF
. TRBJ1-1 TRBV6-4 ASRIDRGNTEAF
. TRBJ2-1 TRBV11-2 ASSRGVGRGGTYNEQF
. TRBJ2-5 TRBV19 ASRAPGGETQY
. TRBJ1-1 TRBV27 ASSPRVVSHEAF
. TRBJ2-1 TRBV10-1 ASSDPLRDREGEQF
. TRBJ2-2 TRBV5-4 ASSSLAGGNTGELF
. TRBJ2-3 TRBV24-1 ATQRGEGDTQY
. TRBJ1-1 TRBV10-1 ASSRTGEGEAF
. TRBJ2-5 TRBV30 AWSRRWGLAGGLETQY
. TRBJ1-2 TRBV19 ATTRTGGSGGYT
. TRBJ1-4 TRBV19 ASSTRQLHNEKLF
. TRBJ2-6 TRBV19 ASSERGQGGGANVLT
. TRBJ2-2 TRBV19 ASSRLVITGELF
. TRBJ2-3 TRBV4-1 ASSHSVADTQY
. TRBJ1-2 TRBV11-2 ASSHISGLVSYGYT
few TRBJ1-2 TRBV3-1/TRBV3-2 ASSRSLRDFGYT
. TRBJ2-6 TRBV7-2 ASSYLRSGANVLT
. TRBJ1-2 TRBV7-9 ASNGQGANGYT
. TRBJ1-2 TRBV30 AWSGQGPGYT
. TRBJ2-2 TRBV28 ASRLTGTGGHGELF
. TRBJ2-2 TRBV7-9 ASSPRGVGELF
. TRBJ1-2 TRBV12-3/TRBV12-4 ASSRQGWGYT
. TRBJ1-4 TRBV6-6 ASSYRQLREKLF